This TCR beta chain appears in the sequencing data of a study of a mutant IDH1 vaccine in newly diagnosed glioma. Across the whole study: Vaccine dosing followed radiotherapy by 4-6 weeks, or accompanied temozolomide cycles. Patients under treatment included about 62% males and 37.5% females and had a mean age of about 37 years.

Repertoires were generated with immunoSEQ multiplex PCR, while TCRdb's copy carries only in-frame clones and drops some. This sample carries 75,000 to 80,000 clones, around 85% of them seen once, and the ten largest clones take around 0.73%. Worth noting for this clone: Its antigen is as yet unknown.

Overall study findings and caveats: Immune responses induced by vaccination arose in 93.3% of the patients. Changes in top peripheral clonotypes did not appear linked to pseudoprogression.

Indicated time point: week 23, last vaccination. In the vaccine, a single dose held 300 ug of the mutant IDH1 20-mer peptide, along with topical imiquimod. J gave up 10 bases and V 0 bases, and 3 bases lay outside the gene matches. The germline CDR1 and CDR2 sequences are MGHRA and YSYEKL. The CDR3 loop spans 14 amino acids. Specimen: PBMCs, collected from a glioma patient whose treatment included an IDH1 peptide vaccine. The sequence derives from a woman between 45 and 65 years old with glioma. This chain links TRBV4-1 with TRBJ1-6; TRBD1 aligns across 7 bases. The CDR3 DNA follows: TGCGCCAGCAGCCAAGATGGGGGACAGTCACCCCTCCACTTT. This translates into CASSQDGGQSPLHF.